The next 25 T cell receptor beta chains were all read from a single sample in a study of blood T cell repertoires in COVID-19. Some clones are missing from TCRdb's copy, which holds only in-frame ones; the method was immunoSEQ multiplex PCR. The table shows about 72,000 clones, with roughly 86% occurring only once. Sequenced input: peripheral blood. The source is an older woman with acute or convalescent COVID-19.

CDR3 in DNA: TGTGCCAGCAACATTGGGGACGGGAGGACTGAAGCTTTCTTT. It translates to CASNIGDGRTEAFF. The chain employs TRBV27 and TRBJ1-1, with TRBD1 as a possible D gene (5 bases). There are 14 residues in the CDR3. Deletions cut 7 bases from V and 5 bases from J, with 17 bases between. CDR1 and CDR2 (germline): MNHEY, SMNVEV (reference sequence).

The V and J genes are TRBV9 and TRBJ1-1, with a tentative D call TRBD1 (5 bases). There are 14 residues in the CDR3. V shed 2 bases and J shed 4 bases, with 12 bases lying between them. From germline, CDR1 is SGDLS and CDR2 YYNGEE. The CDR3, as DNA: TGTGCCAGCAGCGTCGTCCAGGGTACCACTGAAGCTTTCTTT. As protein: CASSVVQGTTEAFF.

The gene calls are TRBV5-6 and TRBJ2-1; the D gene is possibly TRBD1 (5 bases). The germline CDR1 and CDR2 sequences are SGHDT and YYEEEE. This CDR3 is built from 15 residues. V shed 0 bases and J shed 3 bases, with 10 bases lying between them. Here the CDR3 reads CASSLAGPNYNEQFF. DNA for the CDR3: TGTGCCAGCAGCTTGGCAGGGCCCAACTACAATGAGCAGTTCTTC.

V usage is TRBV5-6 and J usage is TRBJ1-1, with unresolved D. The CDR3 runs 15 residues. Trimming pared 1 base from V and 1 base from J, leaving 11 bases between. Germline V gene data show CDR1 as SGHDT and CDR2 as YYEEEE. Written as DNA, the CDR3 is TGTGCCAGCAGCTTGTCCCCCCAGTCGAACACTGAAGCTTTCTTT. It codes for CASSLSPQSNTEAFF.

This chain links TRBV7-8 with TRBJ1-4, with 12 bases lining up with TRBD1. CDR3 size: 18 residues. Germline assignment: CDR1 SGHVS and CDR2 FQNEAQ. Trimming took 6 bases from V and 3 from J; bases not matched to a gene: 11. The CDR3 sequence: CASSGRWGTGGSNEKLFF. CDR3 sequence (DNA): TGTGCCAGCAGTGGAAGATGGGGGACAGGGGGCTCTAATGAAAAACTGTTTTTT. Complete variable domain (other parts from reference TRBV7-8 and TRBJ1-4): GAGVSQSPRYKVAKRGQDVALRCDPISGHVSLFWYQQALGQGPEFLTYFQNEAQLDKSGLPSDRFFAERPEGSVSTLKIQRTQQEDSAVYLCASSGRWGTGGSNEKLFFGSGTQLSVL.

The chain employs TRBV9 and TRBJ1-1; maybe TRBD1 (6 bases). V gave up 0 bases and J gave up 6 bases, with 15 bases separating them. Germline-derived CDR1 and CDR2 are SGDLS and YYNGEE. This CDR3 region has 15 residues. DNA of the CDR3: TGTGCCAGCAGCGTAGAGGGGGGGAGGGACCCTGAAGCTTTCTTT. Translating gives CASSVEGGRDPEAFF.

This chain links TRBV2 with TRBJ2-7; D possibly corresponds to TRBD2 (5 bases). The ends were cut back, 6 bases at V and 2 bases at J, with 17 bases in the middle. This CDR3 is built from 15 residues. CDR1 is SNHLY, CDR2 FYNNEI, per germline. The CDR3 loop reads CASRAPLEETYEQYF. The CDR3 bases are TGTGCCAGCAGAGCCCCCCTGGAGGAAACCTACGAGCAGTACTTC.

The V call is TRBV5-4, the J call TRBJ2-1; 14 nucleotides align to TRBD2. The CDR3 is made up of 16 amino acids. Trimming took 4 bases from V and 6 from J; bases not matched to a gene: 6. Germline CDR1 and CDR2: SGHNT and YYREEE (reference sequence). DNA for the CDR3: TGTGCCAGCAGCGGTGCCGGGACTAGCGGGGGCAATGAGCAGTTCTTC. Amino acids: CASSGAGTSGGNEQFF. Based on the CDR3 plus reference TRBV5-4 and TRBJ2-1, the full variable domain is ETGVTQSPTHLIKTRGQQVTLRCSSQSGHNTVSWYQQALGQGPQFIFQYYREEENGRGNFPPRFSGLQFPNYSSELNVNALELDDSALYLCASSGAGTSGGNEQFFGPGTRLTVL.

V usage is TRBV2 and J usage is TRBJ1-6; 8 bases line up with TRBD1. The CDR3 extends over 15 amino acids. The V segment lost 8 bases and the J segment 7 bases; nucleotides outside the gene matches: 10. The germline V gene encodes CDR1 SNHLY and CDR2 FYNNEI. CDR3 bases: TGTGCCAGCTCACTAGGACAGGGAGGAAATTCACCCCTCCACTTT. Its translation is CASSLGQGGNSPLHF.

The gene calls are TRBV6-2 or TRBV6-3 and TRBJ1-1, with D unresolved. Germline lookup yields CDR1 MNHEY and CDR2 SVGEGT. This CDR3 is 15 amino acids long. Trimming stripped 5 bases from V and 9 bases from J, with 22 bases between. CDR3 loop: CASSQETEGKEKAFF. DNA of the CDR3: TGTGCCAGCAGTCAAGAAACAGAGGGAAAGGAAAAAGCTTTCTTT.

The V and J genes are TRBV4-1 and TRBJ2-1, with a possible D match to TRBD1 (5 bases). V was shortened by 0 bases and J by 9 bases, with 12 bases between the two germline ends. The CDR3 is 14 residues long. Per germline, CDR1 MGHRA and CDR2 YSYEKL. CDR3 nucleotides: TGCGCCAGCAGCCAAGATTTATTAGGGGCTGAGCAGTTCTTC. Residues: CASSQDLLGAEQFF.

This rearrangement joins TRBV7-8 to TRBJ1-1; tentatively, D is TRBD1 (6 bases). Germline V gene lookup returns CDR1 SGHVS and CDR2 FQNEAQ. V lost 5 bases and J 2 bases, leaving 12 bases between the germline ends. This CDR3 has 14 amino acids. The CDR3 sequence is CASSPRTVNTEAFF. CDR3 DNA: TGTGCCAGCAGCCCCAGGACAGTAAACACTGAAGCTTTCTTT.

The J gene is TRBJ2-1, the V gene TRBV11-2; weak D call: TRBD2 (6 bases). The CDR3 has 15 amino acids. Trimming shortened V by 0 bases and J by 8 bases, and 14 bases separated the two germline ends. Germline V gives CDR1 SGHAT, CDR2 FQNNGV. The CDR3: CASSLDHGGIDEQFF. The CDR3 DNA reads as TGTGCCAGCAGCTTAGATCACGGAGGGATCGATGAGCAGTTCTTC. The full variable domain, completed using reference TRBV11-2 and TRBJ2-1, is EAGVAQSPRYKIIEKRQSVAFWCNPISGHATLYWYQQILGQGPKLLIQFQNNGVVDDSQLPKDRFSAERLKGVDSTLKIQPAKLEDSAVYLCASSLDHGGIDEQFFGPGTRLTVL.

The chain is built from TRBV14 and TRBJ2-2; 9 nucleotides align to TRBD1. The CDR3 is made up of 15 amino acids. Losses at the gene ends were 4 bases for V and 4 bases for J; bases not matched to a gene: 4. Germline CDR1 and CDR2: SGHDN and FVKESK. CDR3 sequence: CASSRTGVGTGELFF. The CDR3 DNA is TGTGCCAGCAGCCGGACAGGGGTCGGCACCGGGGAGCTGTTTTTT.

The V and J genes are TRBV28 and TRBJ2-4, with 9 bases identical to TRBD2. CDR3 length equals 16 residues. Germline CDR1 MDHEN, CDR2 SYDVKM. V lost 6 bases, J lost 1 base, and 7 bases stayed unmatched. The CDR3 DNA is TGTGCCAGCAGGCAAAAAGCGGGGGGCGCCAAAAACATTCAGTACTTC. Amino acids: CASRQKAGGAKNIQYF.

The rearrangement joins TRBV7-4 to TRBJ2-2, with D possibly TRBD1 on 5 matching bases. V gave up 5 bases and J gave up 2 bases, with 9 bases separating them. Germline CDR1 is SGHVT and CDR2 is SQSDAQ. The CDR3 runs to 14 residues. CDR3 region: CASSGRANTGELFF. The CDR3 bases are TGTGCCAGCAGCGGCAGGGCAAACACCGGGGAGCTGTTTTTT. Full variable domain (outside the CDR3, taken from reference TRBV7-4 and TRBJ2-2): GAGVSQSPRYKVAKRGRDVALRCDSISGHVTLYWYRQTLGQGSEVLTYSQSDAQRDKSGRPSGRFSAERPERSVSTLKIQRTEQGDSAVYLCASSGRANTGELFFGEGSRLTVL.

This rearrangement joins TRBV5-1 to TRBJ2-1, with 10 bases matching TRBD2. The ends lost 4 bases at V and 4 bases at J; junction bases unmatched: 5. The CDR3 is 15 amino acids. Germline V gene data show CDR1 as SGHRS and CDR2 as YFSETQ. The CDR3 DNA reads as TGCGCCAGCAGCCAAGCGGGGGGGCCTTACAATGAGCAGTTCTTC. It specifies CASSQAGGPYNEQFF.

The chain has TRBV3-1 (or the pseudogene TRBV3-2) and TRBJ1-1, with 8 bases that match TRBD1. The junction had 10 bases not matched to a gene; V was cut back by 4 bases and J by 0 bases. This CDR3 is 17 amino acids long. Germline-derived CDR1 and CDR2 are LGHDT and YNNKEL (reference sequence). CDR3 in amino acids: CASSLGAAGGMNTEAFF. CDR3 nucleotide sequence: TGTGCCAGCAGCCTCGGAGCGGCAGGGGGCATGAACACTGAAGCTTTCTTT.

V is TRBV7-2 and J is TRBJ1-3; 9 bases are a match to TRBD1. The CDR3 contains 16 residues. V was pared by 0 bases and J by 4 bases, with 4 bases of the junction left unmatched. CDR1 and CDR2 (germline): SGHTA, FQGNSA. The DNA of the CDR3 is TGTGCCAGCAGCTTAGCCACAGGGGGCTTGGGAAACACCATATATTTT. Residues: CASSLATGGLGNTIYF.

CDR3 sequence (DNA): TGTGCCAGCAGCTTATTGGGGGGTGGTAATGAAAAACTGTTTTTT. Amino acid sequence: CASSLLGGGNEKLFF. V gene TRBV11-2 combines with J gene TRBJ1-4; possibly TRBD1 for D (5 bases). Per the germline V gene, CDR1 is SGHAT and CDR2 is FQNNGV. The ends were cut back, 2 bases at V and 4 bases at J, with 11 bases in the middle. CDR3 length: 15 amino acids.

CDR3 nucleotides: TGTGCCAGCAGCTTAGGACCTCAGGGGGGGAACACTGAAGCTTTCTTT. Amino acid sequence: CASSLGPQGGNTEAFF. The chain uses TRBV11-3 and TRBJ1-1; the match to TRBD1 covers 7 bases. The ends lost 1 base at V and 1 base at J; junction bases unmatched: 6. The CDR3 extends over 16 amino acids. Germline V lookup: CDR1 SGHNT, CDR2 YENEEA.

As regards this clone: Germline and junction disagree at one end, which may indicate a read error. The chain is built from TRBV5-1 and TRBJ2-2; 13 bases line up with TRBD2. CDR3 length equals 18 residues. The V gene's germline CDR1 is SGHRS and CDR2 YFSETQ. This CDR3 is CTSSEGLAGSSGTGELFF. The CDR3 DNA reads as TGCACCAGCAGCGAGGGACTAGCGGGGAGCTCGGGCACCGGGGAGCTGTTTTTT. The whole variable domain, filled in from reference TRBV5-1 and TRBJ2-2, reads KAGVTQTPRYLIKTRGQQVTLSCSPISGHRSVSWYQQTPGQGLQFLFEYFSETQRNKGNFPGRFSGRQFSNSRSEMNVSTLELGDSALYLCTSSEGLAGSSGTGELFFGEGSRLTVL.

The chain joins TRBV7-2 to TRBJ1-6; 7 positions match TRBD1. The CDR3 has 14 amino acids. CDR1 is SGHTA and CDR2 is FQGNSA in the germline V gene. V shed 3 bases, J shed 6 bases, and the junction held 2 bases outside the gene matches. The CDR3 nucleotides are TGTGCCAGCAGCTTGGGACAGCTTAATTCACCCCTCCACTTT. This codes for CASSLGQLNSPLHF. Based on the CDR3 plus reference TRBV7-2 and TRBJ1-6, the full variable domain is GAGVSQSPSNKVTEKGKDVELRCDPISGHTALYWYRQSLGQGLEFLIYFQGNSAPDKSGLPSDRFSAERTGGSVSTLTIQRTQQEDSAVYLCASSLGQLNSPLHFGNGTRLTVT.

This clone was found once. A junction end diverges from the germline sequence, so it may reflect a read error. J is TRBJ2-3 and V is TRBV7-6; maybe TRBD2 (7 bases). CDR3 length equals 16 residues. Germline V gives CDR1 SGHVS, CDR2 FNYEAQ. The CDR3 coding sequence is TGTGCCAGCACCTTATTCCCGGGGGGCGGAACAGATACGCAGTATTTT. This sequence encodes CASTLFPGGGTDTQYF.

The chain's CDR3 is CASSGGYQPQHF. The CDR3, as DNA: TGTGCCAGTTCAGGGGGTTATCAGCCCCAGCATTTT. V usage is TRBV7-2 and J usage is TRBJ1-5; 7 nucleotides align to TRBD1. This CDR3 contains 12 residues. Germline V gives CDR1 SGHTA, CDR2 FQGNSA. With V trimmed by 9 bases and J by 5 bases, 4 bases remained unmatched.